This entry describes one T cell receptor beta chain. Its antigen is as yet unknown. This record comes from a study of T cell responses to AZD1222 COVID-19 vaccine. Study-wide points: Unmutated variant regions reportedly attract nearly half of all spike-specific TCRs.

This table comes from immunoSEQ multiplex PCR, and its TCRdb copy is limited to in-frame clones, with some not included. The sample records 200,000 to 250,000 clones, more than 85% being singletons. The CDR3 runs 13 residues. Trimming left V 5 bases short and J 13 bases short, with 15 bases between. The sequences come from peripheral blood, collected on day 0 of MenACWY control vaccination. The chain links TRBV12-3 or TRBV12-4 to TRBJ1-6, with D unclear. This sequence was found in an adult in good health. The CDR3, as DNA: TGTGCCAGCAGTACTGCAGGCGCAAGGCCCCTCCACTTT. Protein: CASSTAGARPLHF.